The 18 T cell receptor beta chains reported below all come from one sample, sequenced in a study of CD8 T cells in Susac syndrome. cDNA came from roughly 0.47 to 1 ug RNA primed by random hexamers. One entry per CDR3 protein, called by TCRdb with MiXCR from the immunoSEQ multiplex PCR reads. The sample contains 140,000 to 150,000 distinct CDR3 sequences, 85% to 95% of which appear only once. The specimen sequenced was CD4+ T cells from PBMCs. The receptors were sampled from a human donor with multiple sclerosis.

The chain joins TRBV30 to TRBJ2-7, with D tentatively TRBD1 (6 bases). The V end lost 4 bases, the J end lost 4 bases, and 11 bases lay between the germline ends. This CDR3 contains 12 residues. CDR1 and CDR2 (germline): GTSNPN, SVGIG (reference sequence). As DNA, the CDR3 is TGTGCCTGGATCTCAGGGGCGTACGAGCAGTACTTC. This sequence encodes CAWISGAYEQYF.

The chain links TRBV18 to TRBJ2-7, with a weak D call TRBD1 (6 bases). Trimming shortened V by 2 bases and J by 2 bases, and 13 bases separated the two germline ends. CDR3 length equals 15 residues. Germline V gives CDR1 KGHSH, CDR2 LQKENI. The CDR3 sequence: CASSPGRGLAYEQYF. The CDR3 DNA reads as TGTGCCAGCTCACCAGGCAGGGGTCTCGCCTACGAGCAGTACTTC.

This chain links TRBV5-1 with TRBJ2-1; perhaps D is TRBD1 or TRBD2 (5 bases each). Germline loops: CDR1 SGHRS, CDR2 YFSETQ. V gave up 0 bases and J gave up 6 bases, with 13 bases separating them. This CDR3 has 15 amino acids. The CDR3 region has the DNA TGCGCCAGCAGCTTGGACGGGACCCAAGCCAATGAGCAGTTCTTC. It translates to CASSLDGTQANEQFF.

V usage is TRBV27 and J usage is TRBJ2-3; the D is unclear. CDR3 length: 12 amino acids. V lost 3 bases and J lost 6, with 7 bases in between. Per germline, CDR1 MNHEY and CDR2 SMNVEV (reference sequence). The CDR3 is CASSLGLDTQYF. CDR3 nucleotides: TGTGCCAGCAGTTTGGGGTTGGATACGCAGTATTTT.

The chain combines TRBV7-7 with TRBJ1-5; D unclear. Germline V gives CDR1 SSHAT, CDR2 FNYEAQ (reference sequence). The V end lost 3 bases, the J end lost 3 bases, and 9 bases lay between the germline ends. The CDR3 length is 14 residues. This CDR3 reads CASSFRLLNQPQHF. CDR3 in DNA: TGTGCCAGCAGCTTTCGACTTCTCAATCAGCCCCAGCATTTT.

The chain employs TRBV7-9 and TRBJ1-4; D is unclear. Trimming took 2 bases from V and 4 from J, leaving 11 bases between them. The CDR3 totals 15 residues. Germline V CDR1 and CDR2: SEHNR, FQNEAQ (reference sequence). CDR3 bases: TGTGCCAGCAGCTTACCCAAGGCTCGTAATGAAAAACTGTTTTTT. This translates into CASSLPKARNEKLFF.

The chain uses TRBV20-1 and TRBJ2-3, with 10 bases lining up with TRBD2. Germline V gene data show CDR1 as DFQATT and CDR2 as SNEGSKA (reference sequence). The CDR3 runs to 16 residues. The V segment lost 6 bases and the J segment 4 bases; nucleotides outside the gene matches: 13. The CDR3 loop is CSAARSSGSDPDTQYF. The CDR3 coding sequence is TGCAGTGCCGCTCGTTCTAGCGGGAGTGATCCAGATACGCAGTATTTT.

V usage is TRBV5-6 and J usage is TRBJ1-2; 9 bases are shared with TRBD1. The trim removed 4 bases at V and 7 bases at J, leaving 5 bases unmatched. Germline V gene lookup returns CDR1 SGHDT and CDR2 YYEEEE. The CDR3 has 13 amino acids. The CDR3 region is CASSRRQGGGYTF. In nucleotides, the CDR3 is TGTGCCAGCAGCCGCCGACAGGGGGGTGGCTACACCTTC.

J is TRBJ1-2 and V is TRBV6-5; tentative D call: TRBD1 (5 bases). Trimming took 5 bases from V and 8 from J, leaving 15 bases between them. CDR3 length: 13 amino acids. The germline V gene encodes CDR1 MNHEY and CDR2 SVGAGI. The CDR3 coding sequence is TGTGCCAGCAGTCCCGGGACGACCCAGGGCTACACCTTC. Translated: CASSPGTTQGYTF.

V gene TRBV12-3 or TRBV12-4 combines with J gene TRBJ1-1; D ambiguous. Trimming pared 2 bases from V and 10 bases from J, leaving 8 bases between. This CDR3 has 11 residues. The CDR3 sequence is CASSLSRGAFF. CDR3 in DNA: TGTGCCAGCAGTTTAAGTCGTGGAGCTTTCTTT.

CDR3 sequence (DNA): TGTGCCAGCAAAAGGGATATCTCCTACAATGAGCAGTTCTTC. It encodes CASKRDISYNEQFF. This chain joins TRBV11-1 and TRBJ2-1; D gene uncertain. The CDR3 sequence is 14 residues long. V lost 7 bases, J lost 0 bases, and 10 bases lay in between. Germline-derived CDR1 and CDR2 are SGHAT and FQDESV (reference sequence).

This rearrangement joins TRBV29-1 to TRBJ2-1; TRBD2 matches at 9 bases. The CDR3 covers 12 residues. The V gene end was trimmed by 7 bases and the J gene end by 13 bases; junction bases not matched to a gene: 11. Germline-derived CDR1 and CDR2 are SQVTM and ANQGSEA. The CDR3 is CSGWRDSGGQFF. The CDR3 bases are TGCAGCGGGTGGAGAGATAGCGGGGGTCAGTTCTTC.

On this clonotype itself: At one end, the junction sequence differs from germline, possibly due to a read error. The V gene is TRBV20-1, the J gene TRBJ1-1; 7 bases fit TRBD1. Germline CDR1 DFQATT, CDR2 SNEGSKA (reference sequence). The CDR3 contains 13 residues. This CDR3 is CSAWKGAGTEAFF. The CDR3 DNA sequence: TGCAGTGCTTGGAAGGGGGCAGGTACTGAAGCCTTCTTT.

The chain employs TRBV9 and TRBJ2-2; the D is unclear. The V end lost 0 bases, the J end lost 8 bases, and 5 bases lay between the germline ends. CDR3 size: 12 residues. Germline V gene sequence: CDR1 SGDLS, CDR2 YYNGEE. CDR3 loop: CASSVDSGELFF. For the CDR3, the DNA is TGTGCCAGCAGCGTAGATTCGGGGGAGCTGTTTTTT.

The genes are TRBV20-1 and TRBJ2-3, with 11 bases fitting TRBD2. CDR3 length equals 16 residues. From germline, CDR1 is DFQATT and CDR2 SNEGSKA (reference sequence). V dropped 1 base and J dropped 5; count of bases not matched to a gene: 8. The CDR3 loop is CSARGVTSGGIDTQYF. CDR3 nucleotides: TGCAGTGCTAGAGGGGTTACTAGCGGGGGAATAGATACGCAGTATTTT.

The table lists this clonotype with a count of one. This chain links TRBV30 with TRBJ1-2; 8 bases line up with TRBD1. The CDR3 runs 15 residues. The trim removed 2 bases at V and 4 bases at J, leaving 9 bases unmatched. The germline V gene has CDR1 GTSNPN and CDR2 SVGIG (reference sequence). The CDR3 loop is CAWSQPTGEGYGYTF. The CDR3 bases are TGTGCCTGGAGTCAACCGACAGGGGAAGGCTATGGCTACACCTTC.

V and J are TRBV29-1 and TRBJ2-1, with unresolved D. V was pared by 0 bases and J by 4 bases, with 13 bases between. Per germline, CDR1 SQVTM and CDR2 ANQGSEA. The CDR3 runs 15 residues. DNA of the CDR3: TGCAGCGTTGAAGATCGAGGACGAGGATACAATGAGCAGTTCTTC. Translating it yields CSVEDRGRGYNEQFF.

The V and J genes are TRBV12-3 or TRBV12-4 and TRBJ1-1; no reliable D call. The CDR3 is 11 amino acids. Trimming removed 6 bases from V and 11 bases from J, with 13 bases in between. The CDR3 DNA reads TGTGCCAGCAGCGGCATCACCAAGGCTTTCTTT. It encodes CASSGITKAFF.